The clone carrying this TCR beta chain was seen just once. Its antigen remains unidentified. Assay used: immunoSEQ multiplex PCR; TCRdb lists only in-frame clones, some missing. The data hold 15,000 to 20,000 clones, with 92% observed a single time. The data originate from a study of PD-1 blockade in classical Hodgkin lymphoma. Study-level findings and limits: Baseline TCR diversity was reportedly lower in newly diagnosed patients than healthy donors. Underlying causes for the observed repertoire differences were not defined, possibly disease activity or prior therapy.

J lost 5 bases, V lost 3 bases, and 11 bases had no gene match. The CDR3 totals 16 residues. Germline lookup yields CDR1 SGHNT and CDR2 YYREEE (reference sequence). Noted time point: newly diagnosed, previously untreated cHL patient sample. Thawed PBMCs were the source of CD4+ T cells, purified by magnetic negative selection. PBMCs from untreated, newly diagnosed classical Hodgkin lymphoma were comparison samples. This clonotype was sampled from a human donor with classical Hodgkin lymphoma. This chain connects TRBV5-4 to TRBJ2-5; TRBD1 aligns across 9 bases. Sequencing was done on a sample of CD4+ T cells from blood. The CDR3 DNA follows: TGTGCCAGCAGCTCGGGGACAGGGAGGTCCGCGGAGACCCAGTACTTC. It specifies CASSSGTGRSAETQYF.